The 9 T cell receptor beta chains below all came from one sample that was sequenced in a study of shared clonotypes between healthy human individuals (dated by TCRdb to the early 2020s). Library method: the immunoSEQ multiplex PCR assay. The immuneACCESS repertoire file appears here via TCRdb, limited to in-frame rearrangements. These files lack a portion of the clones; in checked studies, under half of the deficit traces to unresolved V genes, and the cause of the others is not known. Counted in this sample were 600,000 to 750,000 clones; around 90% of them appeared once. Approximately 35% of the sample rests with the top ten. Sequencing was carried out using memory CD8+ T cells from PBMCs. In the paper's terms, the cell subset or site label means: CD45RO+ cells pooled with CCR7-negative TemRA cells. Every receptor here comes from a man between 18 and 35 years old in good health. Some clones in this sample may be carry-over from other donors' samples.

On this clone: The same CDR3 arises from other DNA sequences in this sample as well. The chain combines TRBV6-5 with TRBJ2-7; 7 bases are a match to TRBD1. Germline trimming cut 0 bases from V and 6 bases from J; bases unmatched to any gene: 5. CDR1 and CDR2 (germline): MNHEY, SVGAGI. This CDR3 is 14 amino acids long. The CDR3 region is CASSYSEGAGEQYF. The CDR3 DNA sequence: TGTGCCAGCAGTTACTCAGAGGGGGCAGGCGAGCAGTACTTC.

CDR3 sequence (DNA): TGTGCCAGTAGTGCCCTTCGGGACAGGGGGACTGAAGCTTTCTTT. Translating it yields CASSALRDRGTEAFF. J is TRBJ1-1 and V is TRBV19, with 11 bases identical to TRBD1. Germline CDR1 and CDR2: LNHDA and SQIVND (reference sequence). The CDR3 is 15 amino acids. Trimming took 5 bases from V and 5 from J; bases not matched to a gene: 7.

This clone was found once. This sequence joins TRBV7-9 and TRBJ1-2, with D perhaps TRBD1 (6 bases). V was shortened by 1 base and J by 6 bases, with 24 bases between the two germline ends. Germline CDR1 reads SEHNR; CDR2 reads FQNEAQ (reference sequence). There are 18 residues in the CDR3. This CDR3 is CASSLGNPAGRGHDGYTF. The CDR3 region has the DNA TGTGCCAGCAGCTTAGGTAATCCGGCGGGCAGGGGACACGATGGCTACACCTTC.

CDR3 DNA sequence: TGTGCCAGCAGTGTCACAGGGGATGGAGTCGCTTTCTTT. It translates to CASSVTGDGVAFF. This chain joins TRBV28 and TRBJ1-1; TRBD1 matches 7 bases. CDR3 size: 13 residues. V shed 5 bases and J 11 bases; nucleotides not matched to a gene: 11. Germline CDR1 reads MDHEN; CDR2 reads SYDVKM.

The rearrangement links TRBV10-3 to TRBJ2-2, with TRBD2 matching over 7 bases. This CDR3 comprises 16 residues. The germline CDR1 and CDR2 sequences are ENHRY and SYGVKD. The V and J ends lost 0 bases and 7 bases, in that order; junction bases with no gene match: 8. CDR3 loop: CAISESVAGAGGELFF. CDR3 DNA sequence: TGTGCCATCAGTGAGTCAGTGGCGGGAGCCGGCGGGGAGCTGTTTTTT.

CDR3 amino acids: CASSLGRGSLETQYF. CDR3 DNA: TGTGCCAGCAGCTTAGGCAGGGGGTCCTTAGAGACCCAGTACTTC. This chain uses TRBV11-1 with TRBJ2-5; 7 bases align to TRBD1. The germline V gene has CDR1 SGHAT and CDR2 FQDESV (reference sequence). CDR3 size: 15 residues. V shed 1 base, J shed 4 bases, and the junction held 6 bases outside the gene matches.

Only a few counts were recorded for this clone. The chain is built from TRBV9 and TRBJ1-1; D gene unclear. There are 13 residues in the CDR3. Germline V CDR1 and CDR2: SGDLS, YYNGEE. Trimming stripped 0 bases from V and 3 bases from J, with 6 bases between. CDR3 bases: TGTGCCAGCAGCGTAGATAGATACACTGAAGCTTTCTTT. Translation: CASSVDRYTEAFF.

Regarding this clone: This specimen includes other DNA sequences encoding the same CDR3. The chain employs TRBV5-1 and TRBJ2-7; TRBD1 matches at 9 bases. Trimming removed 2 bases from V and 4 bases from J; junction bases left unmatched: 4. Germline values: CDR1 SGHRS, CDR2 YFSETQ. This CDR3 region has 14 residues. For the CDR3, the DNA is TGCGCCAGCAGCTTCGGGACAGGGCTGTACGAGCAGTACTTC. Its translation is CASSFGTGLYEQYF.

This clone was detected only a few times. The chain couples TRBV19 to TRBJ1-5, with a weak D call TRBD1 (5 bases). Germline V gene data show CDR1 as LNHDA and CDR2 as SQIVND (reference sequence). V dropped 6 bases and J dropped 1 base, with 13 bases sitting between them. This CDR3 comprises 15 residues. This chain's CDR3 is CASRQGGQSNQPQHF. The CDR3 DNA follows: TGTGCCAGTAGGCAGGGTGGACAAAGCAATCAGCCCCAGCATTTT.